The T cell receptor beta chain under discussion was sequenced for a study of T cell repertoires in cytomegalovirus infection. Turning to the study itself: Newly reported HLA-C-restricted and thoroughly characterized HLA-B-restricted CMV epitopes were employed. The public TCR beta signatures pointed to both CMV infection and matching HLA type. General study findings and limits: Adding up the frequency of public TCR beta families identified people who carried CMV plus the relevant HLA. CMV-specific TCR beta clonotypes restricted by HLA-C dominated the ex vivo response.

This clonotype was found a few times. Its antigen is unknown. TCRdb used MiXCR to reprocess the reads, holding one entry per CDR3 protein. The sample carries some 900,000 distinct CDR3 sequences, approximately 29% recorded once. This TCR was sampled from a human donor in good health (CMV status not recorded). Some clones in this sample may be carry-over from other donors' samples. This sample comprised cultured CD8+ T cells from PBMCs, obtained from culture after CMV antigen stimulation.

The chain's CDR3 is CASSLGSGGTGVVHEQYF. The CDR3 bases are TGTGCCAGCAGCTTAGGTAGCGGGGGGACTGGGGTCGTCCACGAGCAGTACTTC. The chain combines TRBV7-6 with TRBJ2-7; 10 bases fit TRBD2. V dropped 1 base and J dropped 5; count of bases not matched to a gene: 14. The CDR3 extends over 18 amino acids. CDR1 SGHVS and CDR2 FNYEAQ come from the germline V gene.